A single sample is the source of the 20 T cell receptor beta chains below, sequenced in a study of T cell responses to AZD1222 COVID-19 vaccine (dated by TCRdb to about 2021). The intended sense of this specimen's time point label: baseline before first vaccination. Read against the paper, the sample's treatment or condition label means: meningococcal conjugate vaccine given as trial control. Libraries were prepared through the immunoSEQ multiplex PCR assay. This immuneACCESS table, as held by TCRdb, lists in-frame sequences with V and J called but not all clones. Of the missing ones, under half trace to an unresolved V gene in checked studies; the others have no known cause. The sample table holds approximately 150,000 clones, of which approximately 93% were seen once. The ten largest clones represent around 0.85% of the sample. Sequenced here: peripheral blood, sampled on day 0 of MenACWY control vaccination. Every receptor here comes from an adult in good health.

The chain joins TRBV28 to TRBJ1-1; the D is unclear. Germline-derived CDR1 and CDR2 are MDHEN and SYDVKM. The CDR3 is 13 amino acids. V was clipped by 5 bases and J by 8 bases, with 15 bases between them. CDR3 coding DNA: TGTGCCAGCAGTCTGCAAGCGGTTACCGAAGCTTTCTTT. Protein sequence: CASSLQAVTEAFF.

The rearrangement links TRBV7-8 to TRBJ1-1; D might be TRBD1 (6 bases). The CDR3 extends over 13 amino acids. Trimming removed 5 bases at V and 2 bases at J, with 9 bases between. The V gene's germline CDR1 is SGHVS and CDR2 FQNEAQ. The CDR3 DNA sequence: TGTGCCAGCAGCGCAGGGGAAAACACTGAAGCTTTCTTT. Its translation: CASSAGENTEAFF.

In this sample, this clone turned up once. The chain links TRBV20-1 to TRBJ1-1; possibly TRBD1 for D (5 bases). The CDR3 runs to 11 residues. Germline values: CDR1 DFQATT, CDR2 SNEGSKA (reference sequence). Trimming shortened V by 5 bases and J by 9 bases, and 13 bases separated the two germline ends. The CDR3 region has the DNA TGCAGTGCTTCAGATCGGGGGAAAGCTTTCTTT. It encodes CSASDRGKAFF.

The V call is TRBV19, the J call TRBJ1-1; D gene uncertain. The ends were cut back, 5 bases at V and 0 bases at J, with 13 bases in the middle. CDR1 is LNHDA, CDR2 SQIVND, per germline (reference sequence). The CDR3 covers 15 residues. CDR3 sequence reads: CASSYTLVMNTEAFF. The CDR3 nucleotides are TGTGCCAGTAGTTATACGCTGGTGATGAACACTGAAGCTTTCTTT.

The chain links TRBV27 to TRBJ2-3; 7 bases are a match to TRBD2. V was pared by 2 bases and J by 4 bases, with 9 bases of the junction left unmatched. The CDR3 spans 16 residues. Germline V CDR1 and CDR2: MNHEY, SMNVEV (reference sequence). Here the CDR3 reads CASSLGGLVRPDTQYF. The DNA for the CDR3 is TGTGCCAGCAGTTTAGGAGGACTAGTTCGCCCAGATACGCAGTATTTT.

In this sample, this clone turned up once. The chain joins TRBV6-5 to TRBJ1-4; D unclear. From germline, CDR1 is MNHEY and CDR2 SVGAGI. Trimming stripped 0 bases from V and 8 bases from J, with 7 bases between. This CDR3 has 13 residues. The CDR3 coding sequence is TGTGCCAGCAGTTACTCGCACGGGGAAAAACTGTTTTTT. It specifies CASSYSHGEKLFF.

V and J are TRBV5-4 and TRBJ2-5, with TRBD1 matching 9 bases. V dropped 4 bases and J dropped 5; count of bases not matched to a gene: 9. The CDR3 covers 15 residues. Germline loops: CDR1 SGHNT, CDR2 YYREEE (reference sequence). CDR3 bases: TGTGCCAGCAGCGTGGGACAGGGAGTGATTGAGACCCAGTACTTC. Translation gives CASSVGQGVIETQYF.

CDR3 sequence (DNA): TGTGCCAGCAGCTTGGGGACAATATCTGCCTATGGCTACACCTTC. Residues: CASSLGTISAYGYTF. This sequence joins TRBV5-4 and TRBJ1-2; tentatively, D is TRBD1 (5 bases). The CDR3 is made up of 15 amino acids. Trimming shortened V by 0 bases and J by 4 bases, and 13 bases separated the two germline ends. The germline V gene has CDR1 SGHNT and CDR2 YYREEE (reference sequence).

The chain couples TRBV5-1 to TRBJ1-1; D not resolved. The CDR3 totals 13 residues. Germline assignment: CDR1 SGHRS and CDR2 YFSETQ. V lost 1 base to trimming and J lost 0 bases, with 4 bases between them. The CDR3 nucleotides are TGCGCCAGCAGCTTGTCCCTGAACACTGAAGCTTTCTTT. Its translation is CASSLSLNTEAFF.

The chain employs TRBV7-9 and TRBJ2-6; D is tentatively TRBD1 or TRBD2 (5 bases each). This CDR3 has 16 amino acids. The V end was cut by 1 base, the J end by 3 bases, with 10 bases between. Looked up from germline, CDR1 is SEHNR and CDR2 is FQNEAQ (reference sequence). CDR3 nucleotides: TGTGCCAGCAGCTTAGGTGGGGGAGTTGGGGCCAACGTCCTGACTTTC. Its translation: CASSLGGGVGANVLTF.

This chain uses TRBV14 with TRBJ2-3; 13 bases are shared with TRBD2. This CDR3 comprises 19 residues. Looked up from germline, CDR1 is SGHDN and CDR2 is FVKESK. V trimming: 3 bases; J trimming: 1 base; junction bases outside the gene matches: 10. CDR3 protein: CASSHDRTSGRGGTDTQYF. The CDR3 nucleotides are TGTGCCAGCAGCCACGACCGGACTAGCGGGAGAGGGGGCACAGATACGCAGTATTTT.

This clone has a handful of counts. The rearrangement joins TRBV6-5 to TRBJ1-2; 9 bases map to TRBD1. This CDR3 has 13 residues. V gave up 6 bases and J gave up 8 bases; unmatched junction bases: 7. Germline V gene sequence: CDR1 MNHEY, CDR2 SVGAGI. CDR3 DNA sequence: TGTGCCAGCAGAAACGGACAGGGGAGAGGCTACACCTTC. The encoded protein is CASRNGQGRGYTF.

The chain combines TRBV27 with TRBJ1-5; D unclear. The CDR3 runs to 16 residues. Germline V gene data show CDR1 as MNHEY and CDR2 as SMNVEV (reference sequence). V lost 2 bases to trimming and J lost 2 bases, with 13 bases between them. The CDR3 is CASSLSPGRGNQPQHF. For the CDR3, the DNA is TGTGCCAGCAGTTTAAGCCCGGGAAGGGGCAATCAGCCCCAGCATTTT.

This chain links TRBV3-1 (or the pseudogene TRBV3-2) with TRBJ1-1; TRBD1 aligns across 7 bases. The germline CDR1 and CDR2 sequences are LGHDT and YNNKEL (reference sequence). The junction had 2 bases not matched to a gene; V was cut back by 6 bases and J by 1 base. The CDR3 is made up of 13 amino acids. The CDR3 reads CASSQGGNTEAFF. CDR3 bases: TGTGCCAGCAGTCAGGGGGGGAACACTGAAGCTTTCTTT.

V gene TRBV7-9 combines with J gene TRBJ2-1; perhaps TRBD1 as D (6 bases). The V and J ends lost 7 bases and 3 bases respectively, with 22 bases between them. This CDR3 region has 17 residues. Germline CDR1 and CDR2: SEHNR and FQNEAQ (reference sequence). The DNA of the CDR3 is TGTGCCAGCACCCTTACCAGGGCAGGACAGCACTACAATGAGCAGTTCTTC. This encodes CASTLTRAGQHYNEQFF.

The chain links TRBV28 to TRBJ2-7; 10 bases match TRBD2. The CDR3 loop spans 14 amino acids. The V segment lost 5 bases and the J segment 3 bases; nucleotides outside the gene matches: 4. Germline V gene sequence: CDR1 MDHEN, CDR2 SYDVKM. As DNA, the CDR3 is TGTGCCAGCAGTCCTAGCGGGAGTGTCTACGAGCAGTACTTC. Translation gives CASSPSGSVYEQYF.

This sequence joins TRBV20-1 and TRBJ1-1; no firm D call. Deletions cut 3 bases from V and 6 bases from J, with 20 bases between. The CDR3 is 15 amino acids. The V gene's germline CDR1 is DFQATT and CDR2 SNEGSKA (reference sequence). The CDR3 bases are TGCAGTGCTAGTGAATTCCGGACTCTGGAACCTGAAGCTTTCTTT. Its translation is CSASEFRTLEPEAFF.

The CDR3 nucleotides read TGTGCCACCAGCAGAGGAACTGCTACCTACAATGAGCAGTTCTTC. It encodes CATSRGTATYNEQFF. The chain employs TRBV15 and TRBJ2-1; D call uncertain. This CDR3 region has 15 residues. The V end was cut by 1 base, the J end by 2 bases, with 9 bases between. CDR1 and CDR2 (germline): LNHNV, YYDKDF (reference sequence).

V is TRBV4-2 and J is TRBJ2-7; either TRBD1 or TRBD2 may supply D (6 bases each). Germline-derived CDR1 and CDR2 are LGHNA and YNFKEQ. The CDR3 consists of 15 residues. The V and J ends lost 3 bases and 0 bases respectively, with 12 bases between them. The chain's CDR3 is CASSQGAGSSYEQYF. CDR3 nucleotides: TGTGCCAGCAGCCAGGGGGCCGGGAGCTCCTACGAGCAGTACTTC.

The chain joins TRBV6-5 to TRBJ1-4; D remains unclear. The germline gives CDR1 MNHEY, CDR2 SVGAGI. The CDR3 sequence is 14 residues long. Between the trimmed V and J ends, which lost 6 bases and 4 bases, there was a span of 12 bases. CDR3 sequence (DNA): TGTGCCAGCAGGACGCTAGGAGATAATGAAAAACTGTTTTTT. Its protein is CASRTLGDNEKLFF.